Listed here is a single T cell receptor beta chain. This CDR3 region has 14 residues. CDR1 is MNHEY, CDR2 SVGEGT, per germline. Trimming cost V 7 bases and J 1 base, with 12 bases left between them. TCRdb itself ran the 5' RACE reads through MiXCR, one entry per CDR3 protein. The table lists roughly 45,000 distinct CDR3 sequences, roughly 6.1% of them singletons, with under 9% in the top ten. These data are taken from a study of early T cells in non-severe SARS-CoV-2 infection. The source material was whole blood, sampled at baseline. The receptor was derived from an adult who was a healthcare worker with PCR-confirmed SARS-CoV-2 infection or an uninfected control (not recorded which). The rearrangement uses TRBV6-2 or TRBV6-3 and TRBJ2-3; D call uncertain. The CDR3 nucleotides are TGTGCCAGCACCGCCGTGTGGGGCACAGATACGCAGTATTTT. It encodes CASTAVWGTDTQYF.